This TCR beta chain was sequenced for a study of blood T cell repertoires in COVID-19. The assay was immunoSEQ multiplex PCR, and TCRdb's table has in-frame clones only and misses some. This sample has about 140,000 clones; roughly 86% occur once, and the top ten carry roughly 3.4%. The V end lost 3 bases, the J end lost 10 bases, and 22 bases lay between the germline ends. This CDR3 spans 15 amino acids. The germline V gene has CDR1 SGDLS and CDR2 YYNGEE. This clone was recorded only once. Sample: PBMCs or T cells enriched from blood (not recorded which). This TCR came from a woman aged 45-59 years with acute COVID-19. V is TRBV9 and J is TRBJ1-2, with a weak D call TRBD1 (6 bases). The CDR3 spells CASSGTPGHEDTYTF. CDR3 sequence (DNA): TGTGCCAGCAGCGGAACGCCGGGACACGAAGATACCTACACCTTC.